This T cell receptor (beta chain) was retrieved from a study of metastatic and nonmetastatic thyroid tumors. Study-level information: Across peripheral blood and tumor or nodule tissue samples taken from malignant and benign thyroid patients, the repertoires were compared with one another.

Not a single patient had been given any form of treatment at any point before undergoing thyroid surgery. In the authors' methods: A papillary thyroid cancer distant-metastasis classifier was built from CDR3 differences across clinicopathological groups. TCRdb called clones again from the PCR reads with MiXCR. V and J calls and clone size were set by TCRdb, not the authors. This table holds under 45,000 clones, 25% to 30% found once. The V end was cut by 6 bases, the J end by 7 bases, with 21 bases between. This CDR3 comprises 14 residues. Germline V gene data show CDR1 as SQVTM and CDR2 as ANQGSEA. Findings and limits, study-wide: A significant increase in TCR beta diversity was reportedly seen in malignant thyroid tumors relative to benign nodules, in blood and tumor.

This clone was observed many times. Its antigen is as yet unknown. The chain uses TRBV29-1 and TRBJ1-1; tentative D call: TRBD1 (5 bases). This TCR was recovered from a male donor with papillary thyroid cancer or a benign thyroid nodule (not recorded which). Some clones in this sample may be carry-over from other donors' samples. The material sequenced was blood. Here the CDR3 DNA reads TGCAGCGTCCAACCGAACTGGGACCTAGGTGAAGCTTTCTTT. Translation gives CSVQPNWDLGEAFF.